This TCR beta chain was profiled in a study of blood T cell repertoires in COVID-19. Some clones are missing from TCRdb's copy, which holds only in-frame ones; the method was immunoSEQ multiplex PCR. The sample comprises under 200,000 clones, 76% of which are singletons, and around 3.5% rests with the top ten. The sequenced sample consisted of peripheral blood. The clonotype originates from an elderly woman with acute or convalescent COVID-19.

CDR3 protein: CAISLNGAGQGAYEQYF. The CDR3 DNA reads TGTGCCATCAGCCTGAATGGGGCGGGACAGGGGGCTTACGAGCAGTACTTC. The chain joins TRBV10-3 to TRBJ2-7; TRBD1 aligns across 12 bases. The V and J ends lost 6 bases and 4 bases, in that order; junction bases with no gene match: 13. There are 17 residues in the CDR3. Per the germline V gene, CDR1 is ENHRY and CDR2 is SYGVKD.